A selection of T cell receptor beta chains follows, all from one sample in a study of early T cells in non-severe SARS-CoV-2 infection. One entry per CDR3 protein results from TCRdb running MiXCR on the 5' RACE reads. This table holds around 80,000 distinct CDR3 sequences, about 13% found once. The sequenced material came from whole blood. These receptor sequences come from an adult who was a healthcare worker with PCR-confirmed SARS-CoV-2 infection or an uninfected control (not recorded which). CDR3s include the opening cysteine and the closing phenylalanine or tryptophan. The order of the fields is clone size, V gene, J gene, D gene, CDR3 protein, CDR3 DNA. The D gene is left open where the match is weak. Clone size is given for some rows only: seen once, a few or many times, or a class if the clone is expanded.

few	TRBV14	TRBJ2-7	-	CASSQEVYAGQYF	TGTGCCAGCAGCCAAGAAGTGTACGCCGGTCAGTACTTC
few	TRBV28	TRBJ2-7	-	CASSLPTGYEQYF	TGTGCCAGCAGTTTACCCACGGGGTACGAGCAGTACTTC
-	TRBV2	TRBJ2-3	TRBD2	CARGGSSRTDTQYF	TGTGCCAGGGGGGGGTCTTCACGCACAGATACGCAGTATTTT
-	TRBV2	TRBJ2-3	-	CASSGGTARGTQYF	TGTGCCAGCAGCGGAGGGACAGCCCGCGGGACGCAGTATTTT
-	TRBV6-2/TRBV6-3	TRBJ1-1	-	CASSYRVNTEAFF	TGTGCCAGCAGTTACAGAGTGAACACTGAAGCTTTCTTT
many	TRBV5-1	TRBJ1-1	-	CASSLTPGPVGTEAFF	TGCGCCAGCAGCTTAACCCCGGGACCGGTTGGCACTGAAGCTTTCTTT
-	TRBV20-1	TRBJ2-2	TRBD2	CSARDPTSGRVDTGELFF	TGCAGTGCTAGAGATCCCACTAGCGGGAGGGTGGACACCGGGGAGCTGTTTTTT
few	TRBV7-9	TRBJ2-1	TRBD2	CASSPGTSGIYNEQFF	TGTGCCAGCAGCCCCGGGACTAGCGGGATCTACAATGAGCAGTTCTTC
many	TRBV18	TRBJ2-2	-	CASSQYTGELFF	TGTGCCAGCTCACAGTACACCGGGGAGCTGTTTTTT
-	TRBV3-1	TRBJ2-7	-	CASSLSHYEQYF	TGTGCCAGCAGCCTCAGCCACTACGAGCAGTACTTC
-	TRBV6-6	TRBJ2-3	TRBD2	CASSNSVGGKTDTQYF	TGTGCCAGCAGTAACAGCGTCGGGGGGAAGACAGATACGCAGTATTTT
-	TRBV27	TRBJ2-2	TRBD1	CASSLYPPNRGRTGELFF	TGTGCCAGCAGTTTATATCCTCCGAACAGGGGGCGGACCGGGGAGCTGTTTTTT
-	TRBV27	TRBJ2-1	TRBD2	CASSRSGGRNEQFF	TGTGCCAGCAGCCGGTCGGGGGGGCGTAATGAGCAGTTCTTC
few	TRBV20-1	TRBJ1-1	TRBD1	CSASLDRGGMNTEAFF	TGCAGTGCTAGCTTGGACAGGGGAGGCATGAACACTGAAGCTTTCTTT
many	TRBV20-1	TRBJ1-1	-	CSAGGAAQGAFF	TGCAGTGCTGGAGGGGCCGCGCAGGGAGCTTTCTTT
-	TRBV12-3/TRBV12-4	TRBJ1-6	-	CASSLGISSYNSPLHF	TGTGCCAGCAGTTTAGGCATCAGCTCTTATAATTCACCCCTCCACTTT
-	TRBV28	TRBJ1-2	-	CASSFSGESYGYTF	TGTGCCAGCAGTTTTAGCGGAGAGAGCTATGGCTACACCTTC
-	TRBV28	TRBJ2-7	-	CASSLTGLPAYEQYF	TGTGCCAGCAGTTTAACCGGGCTACCAGCCTACGAGCAGTACTTC
-	TRBV10-2	TRBJ2-1	-	CATRDSLSYNEQFF	TGCGCCACCCGGGACTCCCTTTCCTACAATGAGCAGTTCTTC
many	TRBV12-3/TRBV12-4	TRBJ1-2	-	CASSLSQGMGGYTF	TGTGCCAGCAGTTTATCCCAGGGGATGGGTGGCTACACCTTC
many	TRBV7-3	TRBJ2-1	-	CASSQDRSSYNEQFF	TGTGCCAGCAGCCAGGACAGAAGCTCCTACAATGAGCAGTTCTTC
many	TRBV6-6	TRBJ1-4	-	CASSNLQETNEKLFF	TGTGCCAGCAGCAACCTACAGGAAACTAATGAAAAACTGTTTTTT
many	TRBV18	TRBJ2-3	TRBD2	CASSRSGSTDTQYF	TGTGCCAGCTCCCGTAGCGGGAGCACAGATACGCAGTATTTT
-	TRBV5-1	TRBJ2-7	-	CASSPTSGPYEQYF	TGCGCCAGCAGCCCGACATCGGGGCCCTACGAGCAGTACTTC
once	TRBV5-4	TRBJ1-1	TRBD1	CVSNPTGGPEAFF	TGTGTCAGCAACCCTACAGGGGGCCCTGAAGCTTTCTTT
-	TRBV5-1	TRBJ1-4	TRBD1	CASSLAQGGTNEKLFF	TGCGCCAGCAGCCTGGCCCAGGGGGGAACTAATGAAAAACTGTTTTTT
few	TRBV7-8	TRBJ1-6	-	CASSPSLGDSPLHF	TGTGCCAGCAGCCCGAGCCTCGGGGATTCACCCCTCCACTTT
many	TRBV28	TRBJ2-1	TRBD2	CASRLAGVSNEQFF	TGTGCCAGCAGACTAGCGGGAGTGAGTAATGAGCAGTTCTTC
-	TRBV27	TRBJ2-7	-	CASSLRGWGEQYF	TGTGCCAGCAGTTTACGGGGCTGGGGCGAGCAGTACTTC
few	TRBV15	TRBJ2-5	TRBD1	CATSRDRGPETQYF	TGTGCCACCAGCAGGGACAGGGGACCGGAGACCCAGTACTTC
-	TRBV20-1	TRBJ1-4	-	CSAKGGADEKLFF	TGCAGTGCCAAAGGGGGAGCGGATGAAAAACTGTTTTTT
-	TRBV6-1	TRBJ1-5	-	CASSEVGNRNKNQPQHF	TGTGCCAGCAGTGAAGTCGGGAACAGGAACAAAAATCAGCCCCAGCATTTT
few	TRBV9	TRBJ1-2	-	CASSVGHFLTF	TGTGCCAGCAGCGTAGGACATTTTCTCACCTTC
few	TRBV4-1	TRBJ1-2	TRBD1	CASRMTGSYGYTF	TGCGCCAGCAGAATGACAGGGAGCTATGGCTACACCTTC
few	TRBV6-5	TRBJ1-2	TRBD1	CASSYSRDRTGSYGYTF	TGTGCCAGCAGTTACTCAAGAGACAGGACAGGGTCCTATGGCTACACCTTC
many	TRBV30	TRBJ2-2	-	CAWSVHGDGELFF	TGTGCCTGGAGTGTACATGGGGACGGGGAGCTGTTTTTT
many	TRBV27	TRBJ1-1	-	CASRSDFYTEAFF	TGTGCCAGCAGGAGTGACTTTTACACTGAAGCTTTCTTT
-	TRBV20-1	TRBJ1-2	TRBD1	CSASANTGGAGSGYTF	TGCAGTGCTAGCGCAAATACAGGGGGCGCTGGCTCCGGCTACACCTTC
-	TRBV5-4	TRBJ2-1	TRBD1	CASSVGTGNNEQFF	TGTGCCAGCAGCGTAGGGACAGGGAACAATGAGCAGTTCTTC
-	TRBV20-1	TRBJ2-7	-	CSAQLTGRYEQYF	TGCAGTGCTCAATTGACAGGGAGGTACGAGCAGTACTTC
-	TRBV5-1	TRBJ2-1	-	CASSLEGQGSYNEQFF	TGCGCCAGCAGCTTGGAGGGCCAGGGGAGCTACAATGAGCAGTTCTTC
few	TRBV5-1	TRBJ1-2	TRBD1	CASRFGTATNYGYTF	TGCGCCAGCAGATTTGGGACAGCAACCAACTATGGCTACACCTTC
few	TRBV20-1	TRBJ2-1	-	CSARDPQGGDNEQFF	TGCAGTGCTAGAGATCCCCAAGGAGGGGACAATGAGCAGTTCTTC
-	TRBV18	TRBJ2-7	-	CASSPYSQGSYEQYF	TGTGCCAGCTCACCATACTCTCAGGGCTCCTACGAGCAGTACTTC
many	TRBV5-6	TRBJ1-1	-	CASSLWGTAEAFF	TGTGCCAGCAGCTTGTGGGGGACGGCTGAGGCTTTCTTT
-	TRBV29-1	TRBJ2-7	TRBD2	CSVPPGLAGCYEQYF	TGCAGCGTTCCGCCCGGACTAGCGGGCTGCTACGAGCAGTACTTC
many	TRBV30	TRBJ1-2	-	CAWIGGNYGYTF	TGTGCCTGGATAGGGGGTAACTATGGCTACACCTTC
-	TRBV3-1	TRBJ2-3	-	CASSQPRSTDTQYF	TGTGCCAGCAGCCAACCCAGGAGCACAGATACGCAGTATTTT
many	TRBV11-1	TRBJ2-2	-	CASSLDFQIQANTGELFF	TGTGCCAGCAGCTTAGACTTCCAAATACAAGCGAACACCGGGGAGCTGTTTTTT
-	TRBV6-1	TRBJ1-1	-	CASSEVRGDEAFF	TGTGCCAGCAGTGAAGTCAGGGGCGACGAAGCTTTCTTT
few	TRBV20-1	TRBJ1-5	-	CSAREATTQPQHF	TGCAGTGCTAGAGAGGCGACCACTCAGCCCCAGCATTTT
few	TRBV28	TRBJ1-5	-	CASNWGAGEDQPQHF	TGTGCCAGCAATTGGGGCGCGGGGGAGGATCAGCCCCAGCATTTT
-	TRBV5-4	TRBJ2-7	TRBD1	CASSSHGQGIYEQYF	TGTGCCAGCAGCTCGCACGGACAGGGAATCTACGAGCAGTACTTC
-	TRBV7-3	TRBJ2-3	TRBD1	CASSLAGQGDTDTQYF	TGTGCCAGCAGCTTGGCGGGACAGGGGGACACAGATACGCAGTATTTT
-	TRBV5-1	TRBJ1-1	-	CASSLDGLNTEAFF	TGCGCCAGCAGCTTAGACGGTTTGAACACTGAAGCTTTCTTT
many	TRBV20-1	TRBJ2-1	-	CSADGRGYRPNEQFF	TGCAGTGCTGACGGAAGGGGGTATCGTCCCAATGAGCAGTTCTTC
many	TRBV28	TRBJ2-6	-	CASSFAAGANVLTF	TGTGCCAGCAGTTTCGCCGCCGGGGCCAACGTCCTGACTTTC